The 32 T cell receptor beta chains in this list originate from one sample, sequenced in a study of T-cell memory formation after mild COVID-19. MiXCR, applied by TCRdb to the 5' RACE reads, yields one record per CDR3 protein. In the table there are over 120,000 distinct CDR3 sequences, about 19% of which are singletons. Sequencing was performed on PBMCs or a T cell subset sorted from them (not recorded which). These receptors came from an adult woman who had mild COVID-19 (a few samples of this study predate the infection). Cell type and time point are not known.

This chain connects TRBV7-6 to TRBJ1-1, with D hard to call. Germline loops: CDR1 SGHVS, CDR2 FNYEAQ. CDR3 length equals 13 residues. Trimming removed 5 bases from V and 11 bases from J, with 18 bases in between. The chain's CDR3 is CASSQIGAGEAFF. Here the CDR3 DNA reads TGTGCCAGCAGCCAGATCGGCGCCGGGGAGGCTTTCTTT.

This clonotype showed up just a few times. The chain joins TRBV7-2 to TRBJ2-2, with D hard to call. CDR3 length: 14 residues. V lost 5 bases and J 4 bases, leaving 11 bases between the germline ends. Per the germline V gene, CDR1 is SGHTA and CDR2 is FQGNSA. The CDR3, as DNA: TGTGCCAGCAGCGAAGCCTTGCTCACCGGGGAGCTGTTTTTT. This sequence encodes CASSEALLTGELFF.

DNA for the CDR3: TGTGCCAGCACCCGGACAGGGAGGAATTCACCCCTCCACTTT. This sequence encodes CASTRTGRNSPLHF. The chain links TRBV7-9 to TRBJ1-6; 8 bases match TRBD1. CDR3 length: 14 amino acids. CDR1 is SEHNR and CDR2 is FQNEAQ in the germline V gene (reference sequence). Trimming took 7 bases from V and 7 from J; bases not matched to a gene: 6. The full variable domain, its missing parts supplied by reference TRBV7-9 and TRBJ1-6, is DTGVSQNPRHKITKRGQNVTFRCDPISEHNRLYWYRQTLGQGPEFLTYFQNEAQLEKSRLLSDRFSAERPKGSFSTLEIQRTEQGDSAMYLCASTRTGRNSPLHFGNGTRLTVT.

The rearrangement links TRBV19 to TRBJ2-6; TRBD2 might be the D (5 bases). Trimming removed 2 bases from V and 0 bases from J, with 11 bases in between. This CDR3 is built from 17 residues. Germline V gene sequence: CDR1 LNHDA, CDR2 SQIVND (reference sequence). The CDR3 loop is CASSIPPRDSGANVLTF. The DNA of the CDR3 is TGTGCCAGTAGTATACCTCCCCGGGACTCTGGGGCCAACGTCCTGACTTTC.

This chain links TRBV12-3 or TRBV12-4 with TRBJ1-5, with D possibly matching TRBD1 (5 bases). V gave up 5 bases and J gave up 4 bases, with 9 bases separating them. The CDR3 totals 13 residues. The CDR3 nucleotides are TGTGCCAGCAGTGTACAGGAGAATCAGCCCCAGCATTTT. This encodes CASSVQENQPQHF.

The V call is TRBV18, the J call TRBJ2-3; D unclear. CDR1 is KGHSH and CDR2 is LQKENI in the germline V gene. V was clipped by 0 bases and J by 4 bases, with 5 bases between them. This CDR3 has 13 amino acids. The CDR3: CASSPPGPDTQYF. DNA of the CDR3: TGTGCCAGCTCACCACCGGGCCCAGATACGCAGTATTTT.

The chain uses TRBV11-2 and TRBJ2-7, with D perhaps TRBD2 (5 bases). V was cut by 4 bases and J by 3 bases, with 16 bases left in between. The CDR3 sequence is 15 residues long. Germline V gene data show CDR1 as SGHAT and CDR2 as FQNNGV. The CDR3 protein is CASSSLAGPNYEQYF. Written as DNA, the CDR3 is TGTGCCAGCAGCTCCCTTGCGGGTCCGAACTACGAGCAGTACTTC.

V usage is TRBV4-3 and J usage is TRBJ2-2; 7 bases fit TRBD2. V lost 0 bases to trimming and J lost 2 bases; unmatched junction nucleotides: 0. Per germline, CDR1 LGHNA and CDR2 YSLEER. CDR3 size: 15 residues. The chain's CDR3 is CASSQETSNTGELFF. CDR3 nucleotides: TGCGCCAGCAGCCAAGAGACTAGCAACACCGGGGAGCTGTTTTTT.

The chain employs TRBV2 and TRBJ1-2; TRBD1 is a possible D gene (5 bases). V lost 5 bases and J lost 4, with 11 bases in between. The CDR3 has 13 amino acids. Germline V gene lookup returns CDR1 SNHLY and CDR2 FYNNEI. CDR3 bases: TGTGCCAGCAGTCGGGACTTAAGCTATGGCTACACCTTC. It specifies CASSRDLSYGYTF. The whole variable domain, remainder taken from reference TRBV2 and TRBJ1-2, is EPEVTQTPSHQVTQMGQEVILRCVPISNHLYFYWYRQILGQKVEFLVSFYNNEISEKSEIFDDQFSVERPDGSNFTLKIRSTKLEDSAMYFCASSRDLSYGYTFGSGTRLTVV.

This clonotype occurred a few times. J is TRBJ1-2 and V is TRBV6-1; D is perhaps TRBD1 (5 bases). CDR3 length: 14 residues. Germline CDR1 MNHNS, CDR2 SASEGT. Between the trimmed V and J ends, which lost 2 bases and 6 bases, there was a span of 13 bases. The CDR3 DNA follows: TGTGCCAGCAGTGAAACCGAGACAGTCAATGGCTACACCTTC. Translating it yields CASSETETVNGYTF.

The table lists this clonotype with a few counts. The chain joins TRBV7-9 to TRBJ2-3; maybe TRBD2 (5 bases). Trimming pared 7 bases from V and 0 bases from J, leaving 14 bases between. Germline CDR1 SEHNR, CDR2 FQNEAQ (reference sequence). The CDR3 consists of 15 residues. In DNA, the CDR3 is TGTGCCAGCACCCTCGGAGGCCTAAGCACAGATACGCAGTATTTT. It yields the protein CASTLGGLSTDTQYF.

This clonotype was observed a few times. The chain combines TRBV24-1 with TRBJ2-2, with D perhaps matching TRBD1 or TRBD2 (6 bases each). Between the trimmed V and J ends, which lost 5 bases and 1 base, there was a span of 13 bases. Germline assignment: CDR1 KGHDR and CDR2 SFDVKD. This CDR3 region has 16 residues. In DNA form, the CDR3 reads TGTGCCACCAGTGTAACGGGGGCCGGGAACACCGGGGAGCTGTTTTTT. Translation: CATSVTGAGNTGELFF.

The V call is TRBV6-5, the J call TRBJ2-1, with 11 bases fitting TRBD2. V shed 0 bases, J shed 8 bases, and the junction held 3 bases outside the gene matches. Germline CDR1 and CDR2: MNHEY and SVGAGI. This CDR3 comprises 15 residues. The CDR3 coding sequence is TGTGCCAGCAGTTACTCACTAGCGGGGGCGTATGAGCAGTTCTTC. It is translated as CASSYSLAGAYEQFF.

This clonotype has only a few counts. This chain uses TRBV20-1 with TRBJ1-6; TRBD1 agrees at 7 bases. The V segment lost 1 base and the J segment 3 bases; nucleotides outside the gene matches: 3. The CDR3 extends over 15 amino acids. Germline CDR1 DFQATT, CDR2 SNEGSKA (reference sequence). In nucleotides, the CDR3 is TGCAGTGCTAGAGCAGGGGGTAACTATAATTCACCCCTCCACTTT. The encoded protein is CSARAGGNYNSPLHF.

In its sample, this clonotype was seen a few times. CDR3 region: CASSPRVPSGKREQFF. The DNA of the CDR3 is TGTGCCAGCAGCCCCCGCGTGCCTAGCGGGAAGAGGGAGCAGTTCTTC. The rearrangement joins TRBV7-8 to TRBJ2-1; TRBD2 agrees at 9 bases. V lost 5 bases, J lost 10 bases, and 15 bases stayed unmatched. The germline CDR1 and CDR2 sequences are SGHVS and FQNEAQ. This CDR3 region has 16 residues.

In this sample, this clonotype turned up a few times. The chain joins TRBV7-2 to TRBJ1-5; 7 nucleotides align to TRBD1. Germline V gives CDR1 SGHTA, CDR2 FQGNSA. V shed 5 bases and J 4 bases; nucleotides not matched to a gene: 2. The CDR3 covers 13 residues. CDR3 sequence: CASSEDRNQPQHF. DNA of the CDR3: TGTGCCAGCAGCGAGGACAGGAATCAGCCCCAGCATTTT.

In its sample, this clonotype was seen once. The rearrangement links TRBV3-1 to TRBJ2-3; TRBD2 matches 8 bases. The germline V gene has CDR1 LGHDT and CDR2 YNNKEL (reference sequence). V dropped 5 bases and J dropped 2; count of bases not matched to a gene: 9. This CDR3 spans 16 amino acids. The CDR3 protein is CASSAALAGLTDTQYF. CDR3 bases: TGTGCCAGCAGCGCTGCCCTAGCGGGCCTCACAGATACGCAGTATTTT.

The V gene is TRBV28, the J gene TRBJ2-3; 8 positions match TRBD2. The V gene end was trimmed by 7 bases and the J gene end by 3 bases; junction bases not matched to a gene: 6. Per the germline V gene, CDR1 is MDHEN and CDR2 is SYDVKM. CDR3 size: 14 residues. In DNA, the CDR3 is TGTGCCAGCACCCAGGGACTAGAGACAGATACGCAGTATTTT. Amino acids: CASTQGLETDTQYF. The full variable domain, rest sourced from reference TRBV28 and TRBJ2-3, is DVKVTQSSRYLVKRTGEKVFLECVQDMDHENMFWYRQDPGLGLRLIYFSYDVKMKEKGDIPEGYSVSREKKERFSLILESASTNQTSMYLCASTQGLETDTQYFGPGTRLTVL.

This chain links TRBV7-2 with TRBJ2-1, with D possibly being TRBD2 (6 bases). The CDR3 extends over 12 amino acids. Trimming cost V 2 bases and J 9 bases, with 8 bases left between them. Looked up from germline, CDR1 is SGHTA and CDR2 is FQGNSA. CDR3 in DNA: TGTGCCAGCAGCTTACGGGGGTTTGAGCAGTTCTTC. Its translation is CASSLRGFEQFF.

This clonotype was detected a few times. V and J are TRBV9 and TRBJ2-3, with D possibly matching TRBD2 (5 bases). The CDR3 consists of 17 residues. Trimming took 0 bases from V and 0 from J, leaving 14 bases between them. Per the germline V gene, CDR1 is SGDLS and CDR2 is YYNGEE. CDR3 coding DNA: TGTGCCAGCAGCGTAGCTTCGAGACTACTTAGCACAGATACGCAGTATTTT. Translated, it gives CASSVASRLLSTDTQYF.

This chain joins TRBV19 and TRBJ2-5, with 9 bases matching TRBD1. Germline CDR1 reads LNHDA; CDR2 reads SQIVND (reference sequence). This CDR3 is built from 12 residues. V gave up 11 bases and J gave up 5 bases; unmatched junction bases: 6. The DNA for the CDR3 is TGTGCCTCGGGACAGGGCCAGGAGACCCAGTACTTC. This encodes CASGQGQETQYF. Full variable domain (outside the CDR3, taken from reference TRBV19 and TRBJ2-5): DGGITQSPKYLFRKEGQNVTLSCEQNLNHDAMYWYRQDPGQGLRLIYYSQIVNDFQKGDIAEGYSVSREKKESFPLTVTSAQKNPTAFYLCASGQGQETQYFGPGTRLLVL.

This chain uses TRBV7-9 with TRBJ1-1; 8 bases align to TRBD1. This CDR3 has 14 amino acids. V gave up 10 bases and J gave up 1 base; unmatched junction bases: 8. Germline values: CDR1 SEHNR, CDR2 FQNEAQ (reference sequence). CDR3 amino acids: CAIVTGTGNTEAFF. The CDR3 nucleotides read TGTGCCATCGTCACCGGGACAGGGAACACTGAAGCTTTCTTT. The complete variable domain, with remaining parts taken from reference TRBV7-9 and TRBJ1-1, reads DTGVSQNPRHKITKRGQNVTFRCDPISEHNRLYWYRQTLGQGPEFLTYFQNEAQLEKSRLLSDRFSAERPKGSFSTLEIQRTEQGDSAMYLCAIVTGTGNTEAFFGQGTRLTVV.

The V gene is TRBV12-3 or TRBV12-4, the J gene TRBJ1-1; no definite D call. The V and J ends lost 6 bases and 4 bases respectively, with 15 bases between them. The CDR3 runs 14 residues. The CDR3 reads CASSYDKGRTEAFF. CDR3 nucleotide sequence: TGTGCCAGCAGCTATGACAAGGGCCGCACTGAAGCTTTCTTT.

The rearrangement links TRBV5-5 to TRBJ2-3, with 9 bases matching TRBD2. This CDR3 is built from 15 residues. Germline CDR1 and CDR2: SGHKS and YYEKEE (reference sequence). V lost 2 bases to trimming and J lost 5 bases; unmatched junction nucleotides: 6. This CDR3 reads CASSFQAGGLDTQYF. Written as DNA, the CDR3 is TGTGCCAGCAGCTTTCAGGCGGGGGGGCTAGATACGCAGTATTTT.

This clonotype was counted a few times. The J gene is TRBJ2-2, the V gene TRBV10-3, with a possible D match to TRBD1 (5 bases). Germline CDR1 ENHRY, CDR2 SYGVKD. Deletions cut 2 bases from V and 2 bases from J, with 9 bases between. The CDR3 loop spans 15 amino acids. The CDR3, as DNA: TGTGCCATCAGTGAGGGGGCTGGTAACACCGGGGAGCTGTTTTTT. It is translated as CAISEGAGNTGELFF.

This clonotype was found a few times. The CDR3 sequence is CASRTDRVGRTGANVLTF. CDR3 DNA: TGTGCCAGCAGAACTGACAGGGTTGGTCGCACTGGGGCCAACGTCCTGACTTTC. The chain uses TRBV27 and TRBJ2-6, with 7 bases matching TRBD1. Germline trimming cut 6 bases from V and 2 bases from J; bases unmatched to any gene: 13. Germline lookup yields CDR1 MNHEY and CDR2 SMNVEV (reference sequence). The length of the CDR3 is 18 residues.

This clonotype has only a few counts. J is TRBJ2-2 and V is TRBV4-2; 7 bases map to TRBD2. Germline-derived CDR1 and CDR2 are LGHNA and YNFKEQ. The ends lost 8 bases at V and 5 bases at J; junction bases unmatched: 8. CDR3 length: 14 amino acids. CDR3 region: CASAKRDGTGELFF. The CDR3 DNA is TGTGCCAGCGCGAAGCGGGACGGTACCGGGGAGCTGTTTTTT.

CDR3 amino acids: CASTLFGGEAFF. The DNA of the CDR3 is TGTGCCAGCACCCTATTCGGAGGGGAAGCTTTCTTT. The chain carries TRBV12-3 or TRBV12-4 and TRBJ1-1; D gene unclear. There are 12 residues in the CDR3. Trimming left V 7 bases short and J 8 bases short, with 14 bases between.

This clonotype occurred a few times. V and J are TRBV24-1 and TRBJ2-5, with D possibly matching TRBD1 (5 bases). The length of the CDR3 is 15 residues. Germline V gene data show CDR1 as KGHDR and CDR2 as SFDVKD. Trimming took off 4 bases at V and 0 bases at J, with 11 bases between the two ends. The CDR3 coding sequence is TGTGCCACCAGTGACACCAAGGGGTACCAAGAGACCCAGTACTTC. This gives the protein CATSDTKGYQETQYF.

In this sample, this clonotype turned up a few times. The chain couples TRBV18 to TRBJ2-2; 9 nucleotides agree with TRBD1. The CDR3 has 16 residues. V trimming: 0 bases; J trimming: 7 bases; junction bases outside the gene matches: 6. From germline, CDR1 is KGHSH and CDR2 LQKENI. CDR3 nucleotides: TGTGCCAGCTCACCACCACCGGGACAGGGAATCGGGGAGCTGTTTTTT. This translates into CASSPPPGQGIGELFF.

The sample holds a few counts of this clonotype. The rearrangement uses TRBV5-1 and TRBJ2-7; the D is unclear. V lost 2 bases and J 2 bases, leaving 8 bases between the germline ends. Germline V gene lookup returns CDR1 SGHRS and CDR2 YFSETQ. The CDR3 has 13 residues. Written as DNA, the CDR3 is TGCGCCAGCAGCTTCCCAGGAACCTACGAGCAGTACTTC. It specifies CASSFPGTYEQYF.

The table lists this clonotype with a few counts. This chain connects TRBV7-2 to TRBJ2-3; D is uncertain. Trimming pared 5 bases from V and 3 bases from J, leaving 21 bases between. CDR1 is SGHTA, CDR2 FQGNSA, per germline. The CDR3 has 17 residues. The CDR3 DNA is TGTGCCAGCAGCCGGAAACAAGGTAGTGCGGTGACAGATACGCAGTATTTT. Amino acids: CASSRKQGSAVTDTQYF.